The clone carrying this T cell receptor (beta chain) was picked up a small number of times. The sample comes from a study of response to subunit inactivated influenza vaccine. TCRdb recomputed calls from the RT-PCR reads with MiXCR, one row per CDR3 protein. The table records about 520,000 distinct CDR3 sequences, under 8.5% of them present only once. The V and J ends lost 4 bases and 0 bases, in that order; junction bases with no gene match: 4. Germline CDR1 reads MNHEY; CDR2 reads SVGAGI. The CDR3 contains 18 residues. Sequences were derived from PBMCs from blood, sampled about 24 months after vaccination. This chain links TRBV6-5 with TRBJ2-1; TRBD2 agrees at 15 bases. The TCR comes from a man between 45 and 75 years old who received an inactivated influenza vaccine. The CDR3 reads CASSSGLAGGSSYNEQFF. The CDR3 nucleotides read TGTGCCAGCAGTTCCGGACTAGCGGGGGGGAGCTCCTACAATGAGCAGTTCTTC.